This TCR beta chain was documented in a study of control samples from healthy donors and cancer patients. The method was immunoSEQ multiplex PCR; TCRdb's version includes in-frame clones alone and lacks a portion of them. Of approximately 37,000 clones listed, approximately 90% were seen once; the top ten hold about 3.5%. CDR1 and CDR2 from the germline V gene are GTSNPN and SVGIG (reference sequence). Trimming took off 1 base at V and 6 bases at J, with 5 bases between the two ends. CDR3 length: 11 amino acids. This receptor was taken from a woman in her forties or fifties in good health. Sample: blood. The chain links TRBV30 to TRBJ2-3, with D hard to call. This CDR3 is CAWSGKDTQYF. The CDR3 nucleotides are TGTGCCTGGAGTGGGAAGGATACGCAGTATTTT. Drawing the rest from reference TRBV30 and TRBJ2-3, the complete variable domain is SQTIHQWPATLVQPVGSPLSLECTVEGTSNPNLYWYRQAAGRGLQLLFYSVGIGQISSEVPQNLSASRPQDRQFILSSKKLLLSDSGFYLCAWSGKDTQYFGPGTRLTVL.